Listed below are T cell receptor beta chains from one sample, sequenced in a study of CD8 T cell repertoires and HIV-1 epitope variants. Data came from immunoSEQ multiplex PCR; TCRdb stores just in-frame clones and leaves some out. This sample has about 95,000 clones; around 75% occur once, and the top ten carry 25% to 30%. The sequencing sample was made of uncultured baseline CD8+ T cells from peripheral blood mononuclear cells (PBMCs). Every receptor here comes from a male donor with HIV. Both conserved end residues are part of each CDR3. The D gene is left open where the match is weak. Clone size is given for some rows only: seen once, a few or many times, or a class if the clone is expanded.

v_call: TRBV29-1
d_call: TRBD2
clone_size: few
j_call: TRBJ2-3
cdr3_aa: CSAASGVSTDTQYF
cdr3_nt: TGCAGCGCCGCTAGCGGGGTGAGCACAGATACGCAGTATTTT

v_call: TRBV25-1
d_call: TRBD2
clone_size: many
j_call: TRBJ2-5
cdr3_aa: CASGPGLSTETQYF
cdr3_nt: TGTGCCAGCGGACCGGGACTATCAACAGAGACCCAGTACTTC

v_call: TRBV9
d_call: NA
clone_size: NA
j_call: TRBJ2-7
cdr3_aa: CASSVGPKDLPEYF
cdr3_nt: TGTGCCAGCAGCGTAGGGCCTAAGGACTTACCAGAGTACTTC

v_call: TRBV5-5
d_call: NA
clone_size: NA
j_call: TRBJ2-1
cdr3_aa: CASSPGYSWDEQFF
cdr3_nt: TGTGCCAGCAGCCCAGGTTACTCTTGGGATGAGCAGTTCTTC

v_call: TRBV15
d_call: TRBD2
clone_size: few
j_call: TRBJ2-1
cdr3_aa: CATSRDRTSGHNEQFF
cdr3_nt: TGTGCCACCAGCAGAGATAGGACTAGCGGTCACAATGAGCAGTTCTTC

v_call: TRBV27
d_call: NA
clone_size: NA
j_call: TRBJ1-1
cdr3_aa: CASKQGRMNTEAFF
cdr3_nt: TGTGCCAGCAAGCAGGGGCGGATGAACACTGAAGCTTTCTTT

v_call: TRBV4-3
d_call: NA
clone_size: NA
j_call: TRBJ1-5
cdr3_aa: CASSQDPVSNQPQHF
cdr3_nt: TGCGCCAGCAGCCAAGATCCGGTTAGCAATCAGCCCCAGCATTTT

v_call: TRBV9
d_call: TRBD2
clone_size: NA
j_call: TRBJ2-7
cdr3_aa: CASSVSGTSVSYEQYF
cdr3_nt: TGTGCCAGCAGCGTGTCTGGGACTAGTGTCTCCTACGAGCAGTACTTC

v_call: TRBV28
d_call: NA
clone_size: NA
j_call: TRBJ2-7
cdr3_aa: CASTAGLNEQYF
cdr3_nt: TGTGCCAGCACCGCGGGGCTCAACGAGCAGTACTTC

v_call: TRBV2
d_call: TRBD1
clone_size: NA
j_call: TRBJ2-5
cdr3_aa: CASSDRGRETQYF
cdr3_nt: TGTGCCAGCAGCGACAGGGGGCGAGAGACCCAGTACTTC

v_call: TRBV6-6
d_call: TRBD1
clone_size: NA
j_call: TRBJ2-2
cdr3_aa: CASSYTGQGITGELFF
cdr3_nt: TGTGCCAGCAGTTACACAGGACAGGGGATCACCGGGGAGCTGTTTTTT

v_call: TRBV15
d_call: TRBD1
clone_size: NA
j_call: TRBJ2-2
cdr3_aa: CATSGISTGLTGELFF
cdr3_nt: TGTGCCACCAGCGGAATTTCGACAGGGCTCACCGGGGAGCTGTTTTTT

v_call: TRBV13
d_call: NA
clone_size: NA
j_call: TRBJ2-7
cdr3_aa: CASSSGPREQYF
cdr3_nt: TGTGCCAGCAGCTCGGGCCCTCGCGAGCAGTACTTC

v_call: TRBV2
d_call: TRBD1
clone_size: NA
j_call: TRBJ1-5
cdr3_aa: CASSGTGGNQPQHF
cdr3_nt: TGTGCCAGCAGTGGGACAGGGGGAAATCAGCCCCAGCATTTT

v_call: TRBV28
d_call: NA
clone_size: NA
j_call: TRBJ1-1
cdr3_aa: CASSFRRDEAFF
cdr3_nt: TGTGCCAGCAGTTTTCGCAGGGACGAAGCTTTCTTT

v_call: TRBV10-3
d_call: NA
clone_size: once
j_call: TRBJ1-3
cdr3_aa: CAISENGNTIYF
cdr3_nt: TGTGCCATCAGTGAGAATGGAAACACCATATATTTT

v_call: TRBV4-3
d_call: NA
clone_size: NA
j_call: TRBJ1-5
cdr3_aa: CASSQDDVKGRPQHF
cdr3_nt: TGCGCCAGCAGCCAAGACGACGTGAAGGGTAGGCCCCAGCATTTT

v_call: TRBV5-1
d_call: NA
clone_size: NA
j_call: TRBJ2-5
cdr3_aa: CASSLAVGDQETQYF
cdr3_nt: TGCGCCAGCAGCTTGGCCGTCGGGGATCAAGAGACCCAGTACTTC

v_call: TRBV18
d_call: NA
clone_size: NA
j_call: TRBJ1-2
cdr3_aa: CASSPSTGGENYGYTF
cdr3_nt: TGTGCCAGCTCACCTAGTACCGGGGGCGAGAACTATGGCTACACCTTC

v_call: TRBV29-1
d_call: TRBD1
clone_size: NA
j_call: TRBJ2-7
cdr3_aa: CSVDGDSPYEQYF
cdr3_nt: TGCAGCGTTGACGGGGACAGTCCCTACGAGCAGTACTTC

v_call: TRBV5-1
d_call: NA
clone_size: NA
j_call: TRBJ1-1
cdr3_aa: CASSLAPGGDTEAFF
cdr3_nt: TGCGCCAGCAGCTTGGCCCCGGGAGGGGACACTGAAGCTTTCTTT

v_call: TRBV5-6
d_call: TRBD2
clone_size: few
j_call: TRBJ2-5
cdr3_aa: CASSQLAGGTETQYF
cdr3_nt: TGTGCCAGCAGCCAGTTAGCGGGGGGGACAGAGACCCAGTACTTC

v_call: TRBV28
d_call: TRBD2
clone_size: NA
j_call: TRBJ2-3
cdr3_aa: CASDSTSGIDTQYF
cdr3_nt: TGTGCCAGCGACTCGACTAGCGGGATAGATACGCAGTATTTT

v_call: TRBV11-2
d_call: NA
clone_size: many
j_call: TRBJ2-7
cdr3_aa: CASSADYYEQYF
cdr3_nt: TGTGCCAGCAGCGCTGACTACTACGAGCAGTACTTC

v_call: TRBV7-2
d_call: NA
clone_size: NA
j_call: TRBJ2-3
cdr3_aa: CASSLGGTTDTQYF
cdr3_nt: TGTGCCAGCAGCTTAGGGGGTACCACAGATACGCAGTATTTT

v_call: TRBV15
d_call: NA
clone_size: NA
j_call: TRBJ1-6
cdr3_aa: CATSTGDNLYSPLHF
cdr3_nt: TGTGCCACCAGCACGGGGGACAACCTTTATTCACCCCTCCACTTT

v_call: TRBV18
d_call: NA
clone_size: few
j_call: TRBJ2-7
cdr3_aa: CASSPRAQTYEQYF
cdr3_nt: TGTGCCAGCTCACCCCGCGCCCAGACCTACGAGCAGTACTTC

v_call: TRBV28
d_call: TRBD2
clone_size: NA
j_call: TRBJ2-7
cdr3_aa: CASSPPTGGLAGGTYEQYF
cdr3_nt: TGTGCCAGCAGTCCCCCTACCGGGGGCCTAGCGGGGGGCACGTACGAGCAGTACTTC

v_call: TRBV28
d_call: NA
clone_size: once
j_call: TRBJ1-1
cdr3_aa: CASRLDMNTEAFF
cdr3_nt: TGTGCCAGCAGACTTGACATGAACACTGAAGCTTTCTTT

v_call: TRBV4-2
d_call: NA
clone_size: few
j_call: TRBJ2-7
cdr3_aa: CASSPTGAGDGEQYF
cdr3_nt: TGTGCCAGCAGCCCCACGGGGGCGGGAGACGGCGAGCAGTACTTC

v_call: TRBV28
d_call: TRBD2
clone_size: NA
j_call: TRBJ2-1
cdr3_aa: CASSLGGSGNEQFF
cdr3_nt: TGTGCCAGCAGTTTGGGCGGGAGTGGCAATGAGCAGTTCTTC

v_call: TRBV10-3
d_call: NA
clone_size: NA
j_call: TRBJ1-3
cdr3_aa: CAISDRYSGNTIYF
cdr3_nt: TGTGCCATCAGCGACAGGTACTCTGGAAACACCATATATTTT

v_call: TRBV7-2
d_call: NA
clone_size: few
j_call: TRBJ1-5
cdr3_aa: CASSSNGGGSNQPQHF
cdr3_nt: TGTGCCAGCAGCTCAAACGGAGGGGGGAGCAATCAGCCCCAGCATTTT

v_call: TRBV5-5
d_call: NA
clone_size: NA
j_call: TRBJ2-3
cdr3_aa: CASSLGPFDTQYF
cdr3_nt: TGTGCCAGCAGCTTGGGCCCTTTCGATACGCAGTATTTT

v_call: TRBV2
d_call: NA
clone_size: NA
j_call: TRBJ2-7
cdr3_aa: CASDLPGESYEQYF
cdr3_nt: TGTGCCAGCGATCTTCCAGGGGAGTCCTACGAGCAGTACTTC

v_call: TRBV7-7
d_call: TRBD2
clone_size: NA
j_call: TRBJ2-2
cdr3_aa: CASSRELAGVGELFF
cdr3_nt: TGTGCCAGCAGCCGCGAGTTAGCGGGGGTCGGGGAGCTGTTTTTT

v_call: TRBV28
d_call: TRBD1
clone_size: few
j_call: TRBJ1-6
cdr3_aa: CATDRGGSPLHF
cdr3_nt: TGTGCCACCGACAGGGGGGGATCACCCCTCCACTTT

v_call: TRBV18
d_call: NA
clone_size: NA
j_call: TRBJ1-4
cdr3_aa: CASSPMGARNEKLFF
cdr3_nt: TGTGCCAGCTCACCAATGGGGGCGAGGAATGAAAAACTGTTTTTT

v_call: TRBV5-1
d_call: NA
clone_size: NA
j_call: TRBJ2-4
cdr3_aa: CASSIGTAAAKNIQYF
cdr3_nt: TGCGCCAGCAGCATCGGGACTGCGGCAGCCAAAAACATTCAGTACTTC

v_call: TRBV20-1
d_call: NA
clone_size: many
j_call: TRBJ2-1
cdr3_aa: CSAREPNSEFF
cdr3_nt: TGCAGTGCTAGAGAACCAAACTCGGAGTTCTTC

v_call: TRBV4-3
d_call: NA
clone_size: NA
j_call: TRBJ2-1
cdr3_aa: CASSRSWNEQFF
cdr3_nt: TGCGCCAGCAGTCGGTCTTGGAATGAGCAGTTCTTC

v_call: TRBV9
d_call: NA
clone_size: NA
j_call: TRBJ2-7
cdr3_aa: CASSSSGTYEQYF
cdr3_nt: TGTGCCAGCAGCTCAAGCGGAACCTACGAGCAGTACTTC